This T cell receptor (beta chain) was obtained from a study of shared clonotypes between healthy human individuals. Germline V gene data show CDR1 as MNHEY and CDR2 as SMNVEV (reference sequence). The CDR3 runs 16 residues. Trimming removed 5 bases from V and 4 bases from J; junction bases left unmatched: 7. Study-level points and caveats: In a few donors, around 5.5% of naive CD4 clonotypes appeared in common. Non-shared clonotypes showed lower generation probabilities than clonotypes common to all four donors.

Turning to this clone: Antigen: not known. Other DNA variants within this sample encode the same CDR3.

It was CD45RO-negative cells, positively selected for CCR7, that made up naive CD8 cells, with terminally differentiated effector memory CD45RA+ cells excluded. This table comes from immunoSEQ multiplex PCR, and its TCRdb copy is limited to in-frame clones, with some not included. The table has hundreds of thousands of clones, 95% seen once. The sequencing input was naive CD8+ T cells sorted from blood. This clonotype was obtained from a woman in her 30s in good health. This chain uses TRBV27 with TRBJ2-3, with 12 bases identical to TRBD2. CDR3 residues: CASSLTLAGGPDTQYF. The DNA for the CDR3 is TGTGCCAGCAGTCTGACTCTAGCGGGAGGGCCAGATACGCAGTATTTT.